Listed here are 26 T cell receptor beta chains from one sample, sequenced in a study of T-cell memory formation after mild COVID-19. TCRdb called the 5' RACE reads again in MiXCR, with one record for every CDR3 protein. The repertoire holds roughly 600,000 distinct CDR3 sequences, with roughly 18% as singletons. Sample: PBMCs or a T cell subset sorted from them (not recorded which). These receptors came from an adult woman who had mild COVID-19 (a few samples of this study predate the infection). Cell type and time point are not known.

This clonotype was found a few times. The chain combines TRBV20-1 with TRBJ2-5, with D unclear. V was cut by 3 bases and J by 4 bases, with 9 bases left in between. Germline CDR1 and CDR2: DFQATT and SNEGSKA (reference sequence). This CDR3 is 12 amino acids long. CDR3 bases: TGCAGTGCTAGTACTTGGGGAGAGACCCAGTACTTC. Encoded protein: CSASTWGETQYF.

The chain recombines TRBV6-5 with TRBJ2-2; possibly TRBD1 for D (6 bases). Trimming removed 6 bases from V and 0 bases from J, with 17 bases in between. Germline V gene lookup returns CDR1 MNHEY and CDR2 SVGAGI. The CDR3 consists of 17 residues. In DNA, the CDR3 is TGTGCCAGCAGATCCGCTAGGACAGCCCCGAACACCGGGGAGCTGTTTTTT. Translated: CASRSARTAPNTGELFF.

This clonotype was detected a few times. The chain links TRBV2 to TRBJ2-1; D is uncertain. The V gene's germline CDR1 is SNHLY and CDR2 FYNNEI. V was shortened by 0 bases and J by 5 bases, with 17 bases between the two germline ends. The CDR3 has 17 amino acids. The CDR3 sequence is CASSEAPPRLWDNEQFF. DNA of the CDR3: TGTGCCAGCAGTGAAGCCCCCCCCAGGCTGTGGGACAATGAGCAGTTCTTC.

This clonotype was seen a few times. J is TRBJ2-5 and V is TRBV20-1; D gene uncertain. Germline CDR1 reads DFQATT; CDR2 reads SNEGSKA (reference sequence). V lost 2 bases and J 2 bases, leaving 6 bases between the germline ends. The CDR3 has 12 residues. The CDR3 nucleotides read TGCAGTGCTAGACCCCAGCAAGAGACCCAGTACTTC. Protein sequence: CSARPQQETQYF.

V is TRBV9 and J is TRBJ2-3, with 14 bases matching TRBD2. This CDR3 has 18 amino acids. Germline V lookup: CDR1 SGDLS, CDR2 YYNGEE. V lost 3 bases and J lost 2; bases outside the gene matches: 8. CDR3 bases: TGTGCCAGCAGCGAGGAACCGGGACTAGCGGGGGTCACAGATACGCAGTATTTT. Its translation: CASSEEPGLAGVTDTQYF.

This clonotype was counted a few times. The chain employs TRBV14 and TRBJ2-1; 13 bases agree with TRBD2. The CDR3 is 15 residues long. CDR1 is SGHDN, CDR2 FVKESK, per germline. V was clipped by 2 bases and J by 8 bases; unmatched bases: 3. The CDR3 reads CASSQWTSGSYEQFF. The CDR3 coding sequence is TGTGCCAGCAGCCAATGGACTAGCGGGAGTTATGAGCAGTTCTTC.

This clonotype was counted between two and nine times. The chain couples TRBV6-5 to TRBJ1-2; 7 positions agree with TRBD1. The CDR3 totals 13 residues. Trimming cost V 7 bases and J 7 bases; bases outside gene matches: 9. The germline gives CDR1 MNHEY, CDR2 SVGAGI. CDR3: CASTNDRVGGYTF. The CDR3, as DNA: TGTGCCAGCACCAACGACAGGGTGGGTGGCTACACCTTC.

There are many counts of this clonotype. No DNA is shown, since the ends of the CDR3 on it are uncertain; the CDR3 is the one TCRdb lists. The chain couples TRBV24-1 to TRBJ2-3; the D call of TRBD1 is as the table states it, not checked on the DNA. The CDR3 length equals 16 residues, ends included. Germline CDR1 and CDR2: KGHDR and SFDVKD. The CDR3 is CATPLGNQLPQIRSIF.

The chain is built from TRBV7-2 and TRBJ2-7, with D uncertain. Trimming pared 5 bases from V and 3 bases from J, leaving 14 bases between. CDR1 SGHTA and CDR2 FQGNSA come from the germline V gene. The CDR3 spans 14 residues. CDR3 sequence (DNA): TGTGCCAGCAGCCGCGCCCTGATGGACTACGAGCAGTACTTC. It is translated as CASSRALMDYEQYF. Using reference TRBV7-2 and TRBJ2-7 for the parts outside the CDR3, the full variable domain is GAGVSQSPSNKVTEKGKDVELRCDPISGHTALYWYRQSLGQGLEFLIYFQGNSAPDKSGLPSDRFSAERTGGSVSTLTIQRTQQEDSAVYLCASSRALMDYEQYFGPGTRLTVT.

J is TRBJ2-5 and V is TRBV6-6; possibly TRBD2 for D (5 bases). This CDR3 contains 16 residues. Looked up from germline, CDR1 is MNHNY and CDR2 is SVGAGI (reference sequence). The V end was cut by 0 bases, the J end by 4 bases, with 15 bases between. CDR3 in DNA: TGTGCCAGCAGTTACTCTGGAGTAGCGCTCTCAGAGACCCAGTACTTC. This gives the protein CASSYSGVALSETQYF.

This clonotype appeared a few times. Germline and junction disagree at one end, which may indicate a read error. The rearrangement joins TRBV5-5 to TRBJ2-2, with 9 bases identical to TRBD2. Germline values: CDR1 SGHKS, CDR2 YYEKEE (reference sequence). CDR3 length: 15 amino acids. In DNA form, the CDR3 reads TGTGCCAGCAGCACTCCTAGCGGGACATCCGGGCAGCTGTTTTTT. Protein sequence: CASSTPSGTSGQLFF.

This chain connects TRBV2 to TRBJ2-1; D uncertain. Germline CDR1 reads SNHLY; CDR2 reads FYNNEI. This CDR3 has 13 residues. With 4 bases removed from V and 5 bases from J, the gap between germline ends came to 9 bases. CDR3 amino acids: CASSGYFDNEQFF. As DNA, the CDR3 is TGTGCCAGCAGTGGGTACTTCGACAATGAGCAGTTCTTC.

This clonotype was seen more than once but under ten times. V and J are TRBV4-1 and TRBJ2-5, with 11 bases that match TRBD2. With 3 bases clipped from V and 3 bases from J, the junction kept 0 bases outside the gene matches. The CDR3 runs 14 residues. Germline loops: CDR1 MGHRA, CDR2 YSYEKL. As DNA, the CDR3 is TGCGCCAGCAGCCAGACTAGCGGGGAAGAGACCCAGTACTTC. It specifies CASSQTSGEETQYF.

This clonotype was seen more than once but under ten times. The rearrangement joins TRBV5-6 to TRBJ2-1; tentatively, D is TRBD2 (7 bases). The CDR3 loop spans 14 amino acids. Germline V lookup: CDR1 SGHDT, CDR2 YYEEEE. The V gene lost 4 bases and the J gene lost 7 bases, with 15 bases spanning the gap. CDR3 sequence (DNA): TGTGCCAGCAGCCCGGACGCGGGGGCAAATGAGCAGTTCTTC. The encoded protein is CASSPDAGANEQFF.

This clonotype was found a few times. This chain uses TRBV7-3 with TRBJ2-1; 11 nucleotides line up with TRBD2. The V gene end was trimmed by 6 bases and the J gene end by 4 bases; junction bases not matched to a gene: 8. CDR3 length equals 16 residues. Germline V lookup: CDR1 SGHTA, CDR2 FQGTGA. The CDR3 region has the DNA TGTGCCAGCAGTTCACCCGGGACTAGCGGTTACAATGAGCAGTTCTTC. This encodes CASSSPGTSGYNEQFF.

The V and J genes are TRBV18 and TRBJ2-3; D remains unclear. CDR1 and CDR2 from the germline V gene are KGHSH and LQKENI. Trimming took 0 bases from V and 7 from J, leaving 8 bases between them. The CDR3 extends over 13 amino acids. The CDR3 sequence is CASSPPGGHTQYF. CDR3 coding DNA: TGTGCCAGCTCACCACCCGGTGGACATACGCAGTATTTT.

The J gene is TRBJ2-1, the V gene TRBV12-3 or TRBV12-4; D might be TRBD2 (7 bases). V shed 5 bases and J shed 5 bases, with 16 bases lying between them. The CDR3 totals 15 residues. DNA for the CDR3: TGTGCCAGCAGTCTTGGGGGGGGCCGTAACAATGAGCAGTTCTTC. This codes for CASSLGGGRNNEQFF.

This clonotype was detected many times. The gene calls are TRBV29-1 and TRBJ2-2, with 10 bases lining up with TRBD2. The germline V gene encodes CDR1 SQVTM and CDR2 ANQGSEA. The CDR3 runs 14 residues. V trimming: 4 bases; J trimming: 7 bases; junction bases outside the gene matches: 6. The CDR3 region is CSVGLAGEVGELFF. The CDR3 coding sequence is TGCAGCGTTGGCCTAGCGGGAGAGGTCGGGGAGCTGTTTTTT.

The V and J genes are TRBV15 and TRBJ2-1; either TRBD1 or TRBD2 may supply D (5 bases each). This CDR3 region has 14 residues. CDR1 LNHNV and CDR2 YYDKDF come from the germline V gene (reference sequence). The V end lost 8 bases, the J end lost 7 bases, and 18 bases lay between the germline ends. The CDR3 loop reads CATSPLWGNNEQFF. The CDR3 DNA reads TGTGCCACCTCACCCCTTTGGGGGAATAATGAGCAGTTCTTC.

V and J are TRBV2 and TRBJ2-2, with unresolved D. With 5 bases removed from V and 11 bases from J, the gap between germline ends came to 9 bases. Germline CDR1 is SNHLY and CDR2 is FYNNEI. The CDR3 is 11 amino acids. The chain's CDR3 is CASSYDRELFF. Written as DNA, the CDR3 is TGTGCCAGCAGTTATGACCGCGAGCTGTTTTTT.

V usage is TRBV6-5 and J usage is TRBJ2-1; possibly TRBD1 for D (6 bases). Germline V gene lookup returns CDR1 MNHEY and CDR2 SVGAGI. Trimming stripped 6 bases from V and 7 bases from J, with 13 bases between. The CDR3 totals 13 residues. CDR3 DNA: TGTGCCAGCAGCGCCCCAGGGGCAAATGAGCAGTTCTTC. Its translation: CASSAPGANEQFF.

The chain links TRBV5-1 to TRBJ2-3, with TRBD2 identical over 10 bases. V shed 6 bases, J shed 2 bases, and the junction held 3 bases outside the gene matches. CDR1 and CDR2 (germline): SGHRS, YFSETQ. The CDR3 loop spans 14 amino acids. CDR3 sequence: CASKLAGITDTQYF. The CDR3 bases are TGCGCCAGCAAACTAGCGGGGATCACAGATACGCAGTATTTT.

This clonotype was observed a handful of times. The V gene is TRBV7-9, the J gene TRBJ2-3; TRBD1 aligns across 11 bases. Germline CDR1 reads SEHNR; CDR2 reads FQNEAQ (reference sequence). This CDR3 contains 17 residues. V lost 5 bases, J lost 6 bases, and 13 bases stayed unmatched. The CDR3 DNA sequence: TGTGCCAGCAGCCCCCACCCGGGACAGGGGGACCATGATACGCAGTATTTT. Its protein product is CASSPHPGQGDHDTQYF.

In its sample, this clonotype was seen a few times. The chain has TRBV12-5 and TRBJ2-2; TRBD1 or TRBD2 may be the D gene (5 bases each). This CDR3 is 18 amino acids long. CDR1 is LGHNT and CDR2 is FRNRAP in the germline V gene. The V and J ends lost 2 bases and 3 bases respectively, with 19 bases between them. The CDR3 sequence: CASGLSTGWGAHTGELFF. Here the CDR3 DNA reads TGTGCTAGTGGTTTGTCGACGGGATGGGGCGCACACACCGGGGAGCTGTTTTTT.

In this sample, this clonotype turned up many times. The rearrangement links TRBV4-1 to TRBJ2-3, with 9 bases fitting TRBD2. V lost 0 bases to trimming and J lost 4 bases; unmatched junction nucleotides: 2. Germline V gives CDR1 MGHRA, CDR2 YSYEKL. The CDR3 loop spans 15 amino acids. As DNA, the CDR3 is TGCGCCAGCAGCCAAGATCGCGGGGGGGCAGATACGCAGTATTTT. It translates to CASSQDRGGADTQYF.

This clonotype was detected ten times or more. The chain uses TRBV11-2 and TRBJ1-3; 8 nucleotides agree with TRBD1. CDR3 length: 15 amino acids. J gave up 0 bases and V 5 bases, and 3 bases lay outside the gene matches. From germline, CDR1 is SGHAT and CDR2 FQNNGV. DNA of the CDR3: TGTGCCAGCAGCGGGGACAGGAGCTCTGGAAACACCATATATTTT. Its translation is CASSGDRSSGNTIYF.